These 25 T cell receptor beta chains originate from one sample sequenced in a study of PD-1 blockade in classical Hodgkin lymphoma. In every patient, relapse followed autologous stem cell transplantation, while exposure to brentuximab vedotin differed. TCRdb's table, derived via immunoSEQ multiplex PCR, lists solely in-frame clones and lacks some. The sample has about 98,000 clones; roughly 76% are singletons. The sequenced sample was peripheral blood mononuclear cells (PBMCs), obtained before the second cycle of nivolumab. All receptors come from a human donor with classical Hodgkin lymphoma.

The V and J genes are TRBV5-4 and TRBJ2-7, with 10 bases matching TRBD1. V was clipped by 2 bases and J by 3 bases; unmatched bases: 5. This CDR3 is 15 amino acids long. Per germline, CDR1 SGHNT and CDR2 YYREEE (reference sequence). CDR3 DNA sequence: TGTGCCAGCAGCTTTGACAGGGGGCGAGTCTACGAGCAGTACTTC. This encodes CASSFDRGRVYEQYF.

The V and J genes are TRBV5-4 and TRBJ1-2; D ambiguous. CDR3 length equals 15 residues. Germline V CDR1 and CDR2: SGHNT, YYREEE (reference sequence). With 4 bases removed from V and 2 bases from J, the gap between germline ends came to 15 bases. Here the CDR3 DNA reads TGTGCCAGCAGCCCGGAGCCGAATGGAAACTATGGCTACACCTTC. As protein: CASSPEPNGNYGYTF.

The chain recombines TRBV29-1 with TRBJ2-7; possibly TRBD2 for D (6 bases). V gave up 3 bases and J gave up 7 bases, with 16 bases separating them. This CDR3 comprises 13 residues. CDR1 and CDR2 from the germline V gene are SQVTM and ANQGSEA. This CDR3 reads CSVEGRDWGEQYF. The CDR3 DNA sequence: TGCAGCGTTGAGGGCAGGGACTGGGGAGAGCAGTACTTC.

The CDR3 DNA is TGCGCCAGCAGCTTGAGGGACTGGGTCGACGAGCAGTACTTC. Translating gives CASSLRDWVDEQYF. The J gene is TRBJ2-7, the V gene TRBV5-1; possibly TRBD2 for D (6 bases). The length of the CDR3 is 14 residues. V was shortened by 1 base and J by 5 bases, with 13 bases between the two germline ends. Germline-derived CDR1 and CDR2 are SGHRS and YFSETQ.

The gene calls are TRBV27 and TRBJ2-1, with 10 bases lining up with TRBD2. CDR3 length: 15 residues. The V gene's germline CDR1 is MNHEY and CDR2 SMNVEV (reference sequence). V was clipped by 5 bases and J by 4 bases; unmatched bases: 5. The CDR3 loop reads CASSPGTSEYNEQFF. The CDR3 DNA is TGTGCCAGCAGTCCCGGGACTAGCGAGTACAATGAGCAGTTCTTC.

This clone is medium-sized (0.01 to 0.1%) in the sample. The chain carries TRBV7-6 and TRBJ1-1; no clear D. CDR1 is SGHVS, CDR2 FNYEAQ, per germline. Trimming cost V 3 bases and J 2 bases, with 7 bases left between them. The CDR3 length is 13 residues. CDR3 protein: CASSFRGNTEAFF. CDR3 coding DNA: TGTGCCAGCAGCTTTCGGGGAAACACTGAAGCTTTCTTT.

The chain has TRBV11-2 and TRBJ2-7; 9 bases agree with TRBD2. The CDR3 contains 19 residues. V lost 0 bases and J lost 1; bases outside the gene matches: 13. In germline, CDR1 is SGHAT, CDR2 FQNNGV. For the CDR3, the DNA is TGTGCCAGCAGCTTAGATAATTCGCGGGAGACTAGCGGTTCCTACGAGCAGTACTTC. Translating it yields CASSLDNSRETSGSYEQYF.

The count of this clone is one. The chain joins TRBV30 to TRBJ2-3; D is uncertain. V lost 3 bases and J 5 bases, leaving 9 bases between the germline ends. Germline CDR1 GTSNPN, CDR2 SVGIG (reference sequence). This CDR3 comprises 12 residues. The CDR3 region is CAWSPLGDTQYF. CDR3 sequence (DNA): TGTGCCTGGAGCCCTCTGGGAGATACGCAGTATTTT.

V gene TRBV16 combines with J gene TRBJ2-1; TRBD1 or TRBD2 may be the D gene (5 bases each). The V and J ends lost 5 bases and 5 bases respectively, with 13 bases between them. From germline, CDR1 is KGHSY and CDR2 FQNENV. This CDR3 has 14 residues. CDR3 nucleotide sequence: TGTGCCAGCAGCGCCGGGACCCAGAACAATGAGCAGTTCTTC. Its translation is CASSAGTQNNEQFF.

CDR3 in DNA: TGTGCCACCAGCAGAGATCCTACTGGAAACACCATATATTTT. This codes for CATSRDPTGNTIYF. This rearrangement joins TRBV15 to TRBJ1-3, with D hard to call. Trimming pared 0 bases from V and 2 bases from J, leaving 5 bases between. Per the germline V gene, CDR1 is LNHNV and CDR2 is YYDKDF (reference sequence). This CDR3 spans 14 amino acids.

CDR3 DNA: TGTGCCAGCAGCTCAAACGAATTCACAGATACGCAGTATTTT. Translating gives CASSSNEFTDTQYF. The chain is built from TRBV5-4 and TRBJ2-3; D is unresolved. The CDR3 spans 14 residues. V lost 3 bases and J lost 2, with 10 bases in between. Germline V gene sequence: CDR1 SGHNT, CDR2 YYREEE (reference sequence). The full variable domain, rest sourced from reference TRBV5-4 and TRBJ2-3, is ETGVTQSPTHLIKTRGQQVTLRCSSQSGHNTVSWYQQALGQGPQFIFQYYREEENGRGNFPPRFSGLQFPNYSSELNVNALELDDSALYLCASSSNEFTDTQYFGPGTRLTVL.

This chain uses TRBV19 with TRBJ2-7, with D perhaps given as TRBD1 or TRBD2 (5 bases each). CDR3 size: 15 residues. Trimming pared 7 bases from V and 1 base from J, leaving 17 bases between. Germline V gene data show CDR1 as LNHDA and CDR2 as SQIVND (reference sequence). CDR3 bases: TGTGCCAGTACCCCTGGTGGGGGTGCTTCCTACGAGCAGTACTTC. Its translation: CASTPGGGASYEQYF. Drawing the rest from reference TRBV19 and TRBJ2-7, the complete variable domain is DGGITQSPKYLFRKEGQNVTLSCEQNLNHDAMYWYRQDPGQGLRLIYYSQIVNDFQKGDIAEGYSVSREKKESFPLTVTSAQKNPTAFYLCASTPGGGASYEQYFGPGTRLTVT.

The chain uses TRBV2 and TRBJ1-2, with D tentatively TRBD1 (6 bases). CDR3 length: 15 amino acids. The ends were cut back, 4 bases at V and 5 bases at J, with 17 bases in the middle. Germline-derived CDR1 and CDR2 are SNHLY and FYNNEI. CDR3 in DNA: TGTGCCAGCAGTGCCTCGACAGGATCCCCGTATGGCTACACCTTC. This translates into CASSASTGSPYGYTF.

J is TRBJ1-5 and V is TRBV2; D is uncertain. Germline CDR1 reads SNHLY; CDR2 reads FYNNEI. Trimming pared 7 bases from V and 6 bases from J, leaving 16 bases between. The CDR3 extends over 14 amino acids. The CDR3 nucleotides are TGTGCCAGCACCCTCGGAGGACGGGGTCAGCCCCAGCATTTT. Translating it yields CASTLGGRGQPQHF. The whole variable domain, filled in from reference TRBV2 and TRBJ1-5, reads EPEVTQTPSHQVTQMGQEVILRCVPISNHLYFYWYRQILGQKVEFLVSFYNNEISEKSEIFDDQFSVERPDGSNFTLKIRSTKLEDSAMYFCASTLGGRGQPQHFGDGTRLSIL.

The chain employs TRBV7-8 and TRBJ2-7, with D perhaps TRBD1 or TRBD2 (5 bases each). The CDR3 extends over 19 amino acids. V shed 2 bases and J shed 4 bases, with 27 bases lying between them. Germline V gene sequence: CDR1 SGHVS, CDR2 FQNEAQ. DNA of the CDR3: TGTGCCAGCAGCTTATTTCGGTTTGCCTCGGGGCAGGGAAAGTACGAGCAGTACTTC. Encoded protein: CASSLFRFASGQGKYEQYF.

The chain uses TRBV28 and TRBJ2-7; 7 positions agree with TRBD2. J lost 10 bases, V lost 1 base, and 7 bases had no gene match. The V gene's germline CDR1 is MDHEN and CDR2 SYDVKM. The CDR3 extends over 13 amino acids. In DNA form, the CDR3 reads TGTGCCAGCAGTTTATTTGCGCTAGCGGCTCAGTACTTC. It yields the protein CASSLFALAAQYF.

V gene TRBV11-2 combines with J gene TRBJ2-7; D is unclear. The V gene lost 5 bases and the J gene lost 7 bases, with 15 bases spanning the gap. Germline loops: CDR1 SGHAT, CDR2 FQNNGV. The CDR3 loop spans 13 amino acids. The CDR3 DNA reads TGTGCCAGCAGCGCCGCCGTGGGCACGGAGCAGTACTTC. The encoded protein is CASSAAVGTEQYF.

To note about this clone: The same CDR3 arises from other DNA sequences in this sample as well. This rearrangement joins TRBV5-4 to TRBJ1-3; D is ambiguous. In germline, CDR1 is SGHNT, CDR2 YYREEE (reference sequence). This CDR3 is 14 amino acids long. The ends were cut back, 4 bases at V and 4 bases at J, with 12 bases in the middle. This CDR3 reads CASSLSSSGNTIYF. The DNA for the CDR3 is TGTGCCAGCAGCCTATCATCGTCAGGAAACACCATATATTTT.

The gene calls are TRBV29-1 and TRBJ2-1; a weak D match, TRBD2 (5 bases). The ends were cut back, 4 bases at V and 9 bases at J, with 13 bases in the middle. This CDR3 region has 12 residues. Germline loops: CDR1 SQVTM, CDR2 ANQGSEA. The CDR3 DNA sequence: TGCAGCGTTGCTGTGGGAGAGGTTGAGCAGTTCTTC. Its protein product is CSVAVGEVEQFF.

This CDR3 reads CASSIGGTPPYEQYF. The CDR3 DNA reads TGTGCCAGTAGTATAGGAGGGACACCCCCCTACGAGCAGTACTTC. The chain is built from TRBV19 and TRBJ2-7; perhaps TRBD1 as D (6 bases). V gave up 1 base and J gave up 2 bases, with 12 bases separating them. This CDR3 is 15 amino acids long. The germline V gene has CDR1 LNHDA and CDR2 SQIVND (reference sequence).

This sequence joins TRBV11-2 and TRBJ2-3, with TRBD1 matching 9 bases. The CDR3 consists of 18 residues. Germline CDR1 is SGHAT and CDR2 is FQNNGV. After removal of 5 bases from V and 4 bases from J, the junction contained 16 bases not matched to a gene. The CDR3 loop is CASSLRGVGTGLADTQYF. DNA of the CDR3: TGTGCCAGCAGCCTTAGAGGCGTTGGGACAGGGTTGGCAGATACGCAGTATTTT.

This clone was detected only once. The gene calls are TRBV10-1 and TRBJ2-2; no clear D gene. CDR3 length equals 14 residues. V lost 2 bases and J 3 bases, leaving 7 bases between the germline ends. Per germline, CDR1 WNHNN and CDR2 SYGVQD (reference sequence). The CDR3 DNA reads TGCGCCAGCAGTGAGACGATGGACACCGGGGAGCTGTTTTTT. Amino acid sequence: CASSETMDTGELFF.

The gene calls are TRBV5-1 and TRBJ2-1, with 11 nucleotides matching TRBD2. The CDR3 length is 16 residues. J lost 3 bases, V lost 4 bases, and 6 bases had no gene match. Germline assignment: CDR1 SGHRS and CDR2 YFSETQ. The CDR3 is CASSVETSGSYNEQFF. DNA for the CDR3: TGCGCCAGCAGCGTAGAAACTAGCGGGAGCTACAATGAGCAGTTCTTC. The whole variable domain, remainder taken from reference TRBV5-1 and TRBJ2-1, is KAGVTQTPRYLIKTRGQQVTLSCSPISGHRSVSWYQQTPGQGLQFLFEYFSETQRNKGNFPGRFSGRQFSNSRSEMNVSTLELGDSALYLCASSVETSGSYNEQFFGPGTRLTVL.

This clone was counted between two and nine times. This sequence joins TRBV28 and TRBJ1-1; D gene uncertain. Trimming took 3 bases from V and 6 from J, leaving 5 bases between them. Looked up from germline, CDR1 is MDHEN and CDR2 is SYDVKM. The CDR3 sequence is 11 residues long. The CDR3 spells CASSLVAEAFF. DNA of the CDR3: TGTGCCAGCAGTTTGGTGGCTGAAGCTTTCTTT. The full variable domain, rest sourced from reference TRBV28 and TRBJ1-1, is DVKVTQSSRYLVKRTGEKVFLECVQDMDHENMFWYRQDPGLGLRLIYFSYDVKMKEKGDIPEGYSVSREKKERFSLILESASTNQTSMYLCASSLVAEAFFGQGTRLTVV.

This clone has ten or more counts. This chain joins TRBV10-3 and TRBJ2-7; a weak D match, TRBD2 (6 bases). This CDR3 has 11 amino acids. Germline-derived CDR1 and CDR2 are ENHRY and SYGVKD. The V end lost 2 bases, the J end lost 7 bases, and 6 bases lay between the germline ends. CDR3 DNA: TGTGCCATCAGTGAGGGAGGGGAGCAGTACTTC. Translation: CAISEGGEQYF.